One and the same sample provided the 23 T cell receptor beta chains below, sequenced in a study of chemoradiotherapy in HPV16-positive cancers. TCRdb's table, derived via immunoSEQ multiplex PCR, lists solely in-frame clones and lacks some. Of about 12,000 clones in the sample, roughly 90% were seen once. The sample was taken from a patient who underwent chemoradiotherapy. These receptors were collected from a human donor with HPV-associated anogenital cancer.

This chain links TRBV5-4 with TRBJ1-6, with unresolved D. This CDR3 region has 13 residues. Deletions cut 9 bases from V and 6 bases from J, with 13 bases between. The V gene's germline CDR1 is SGHNT and CDR2 YYREEE (reference sequence). The CDR3 reads CATKMGFNSPLHF. The DNA for the CDR3 is TGTGCCACCAAAATGGGTTTTAATTCACCCCTCCACTTT.

V usage is TRBV29-1 and J usage is TRBJ2-5; 7 nucleotides match TRBD2. CDR3 length: 16 residues. The V and J ends lost 0 bases and 4 bases, in that order; junction bases with no gene match: 11. Per the germline V gene, CDR1 is SQVTM and CDR2 is ANQGSEA. CDR3 nucleotides: TGCAGCGTTGAAGACCCCGGACTAGTCTCTGGAGAGACCCAGTACTTC. The encoded protein is CSVEDPGLVSGETQYF.

The chain has TRBV5-1 and TRBJ2-3; 10 bases agree with TRBD2. The germline V gene encodes CDR1 SGHRS and CDR2 YFSETQ. V lost 4 bases, J lost 3 bases, and 8 bases stayed unmatched. The CDR3 is 16 amino acids. The CDR3 DNA follows: TGCGCCAGCAGCCCACCTAGCGGGAGTGGGACAGATACGCAGTATTTT. It yields the protein CASSPPSGSGTDTQYF.

The chain links TRBV6-1 to TRBJ1-1; a weak D match, TRBD1 (5 bases). Germline values: CDR1 MNHNS, CDR2 SASEGT. The V gene lost 1 base and the J gene lost 12 bases, with 18 bases spanning the gap. There are 14 residues in the CDR3. CDR3 nucleotide sequence: TGTGCCAGCAGTGAAGTCGGTCAGGGCCCGGGATCTTTCTTT. Amino acids: CASSEVGQGPGSFF.

This chain joins TRBV25-1 and TRBJ1-4; 9 nucleotides match TRBD1. V lost 4 bases and J lost 8; bases outside the gene matches: 5. The CDR3 sequence is 14 residues long. The germline V gene has CDR1 MGHDK and CDR2 SYGVNS. CDR3 protein: CASSAGTGREKLFF. CDR3 in DNA: TGTGCCAGCAGTGCCGGGACAGGGAGGGAAAAACTGTTTTTT.

V gene TRBV11-3 combines with J gene TRBJ2-3; no definite D call. CDR3 length equals 15 residues. Deletions cut 3 bases from V and 1 base from J, with 11 bases between. Germline V gene sequence: CDR1 SGHNT, CDR2 YENEEA. The CDR3 sequence: CASSFSYKGTDTQYF. CDR3 coding DNA: TGTGCCAGCAGCTTTTCATATAAAGGCACAGATACGCAGTATTTT.

The chain recombines TRBV25-1 with TRBJ1-5; a possible D gene is TRBD1 (5 bases). CDR1 MGHDK and CDR2 SYGVNS come from the germline V gene. CDR3 size: 17 residues. The V end was cut by 3 bases, the J end by 6 bases, with 21 bases between. The CDR3 coding sequence is TGTGCCAGCAGTGACACCCGGACACTGGGCGTGAGTCAGCCCCAGCATTTT. Residues: CASSDTRTLGVSQPQHF.

The genes are TRBV6-1 and TRBJ2-1; 9 bases agree with TRBD1. The CDR3 has 13 amino acids. V trimming: 8 bases; J trimming: 7 bases; junction bases outside the gene matches: 6. In germline, CDR1 is MNHNS, CDR2 SASEGT. The CDR3 DNA sequence: TGTGCCAGCGGACGGGACAGGGTTAATGAGCAGTTCTTC. Translated, it gives CASGRDRVNEQFF.

The DNA for the CDR3 is TGCGCCAGCAGCGAAGGGACAGGGGAGAATCAGCCCCAGCATTTT. Protein product: CASSEGTGENQPQHF. This chain uses TRBV5-1 with TRBJ1-5; 10 bases agree with TRBD1. With V trimmed by 4 bases and J by 4 bases, 5 bases remained unmatched. Germline CDR1 SGHRS, CDR2 YFSETQ. The CDR3 sequence is 15 residues long.

J is TRBJ1-5 and V is TRBV7-9, with D perhaps TRBD1 (6 bases). Germline CDR1 reads SEHNR; CDR2 reads FQNEAQ (reference sequence). The V end lost 1 base, the J end lost 6 bases, and 13 bases lay between the germline ends. This CDR3 comprises 15 residues. In DNA, the CDR3 is TGTGCCAGCAGCTTAGGGGGGCAGGGAGGTCAGCCCCAGCATTTT. Protein sequence: CASSLGGQGGQPQHF. Combining the CDR3 with reference TRBV7-9 and TRBJ1-5 gives the whole variable domain DTGVSQNPRHKITKRGQNVTFRCDPISEHNRLYWYRQTLGQGPEFLTYFQNEAQLEKSRLLSDRFSAERPKGSFSTLEIQRTEQGDSAMYLCASSLGGQGGQPQHFGDGTRLSIL.

In its sample, this clone was seen once. This sequence joins TRBV30 and TRBJ1-2, with no clear D. V dropped 5 bases and J dropped 2 bases, with 6 bases sitting between them. CDR3 length equals 11 residues. Germline V gene data show CDR1 as GTSNPN and CDR2 as SVGIG (reference sequence). The chain's CDR3 is CAWGRNYGYTF. CDR3 DNA sequence: TGTGCCTGGGGACGGAACTATGGCTACACCTTC.

This clone has a single count. The rearrangement links TRBV29-1 to TRBJ2-5; a possible D gene is TRBD1 (5 bases). V lost 5 bases and J 1 base, leaving 14 bases between the germline ends. Germline loops: CDR1 SQVTM, CDR2 ANQGSEA. The CDR3 sequence is 14 residues long. DNA of the CDR3: TGCAGCGTTAAGACTCCAGACAGCCAAGAGACCCAGTACTTC. It yields the protein CSVKTPDSQETQYF.

This sequence joins TRBV5-1 and TRBJ2-5; 10 bases fit TRBD2. V lost 0 bases to trimming and J lost 4 bases; unmatched junction nucleotides: 6. The CDR3 contains 16 residues. The germline V gene has CDR1 SGHRS and CDR2 YFSETQ. Here the CDR3 reads CASSLGSGGARETQYF. CDR3 DNA: TGCGCCAGCAGCTTGGGGAGCGGGGGGGCCCGAGAGACCCAGTACTTC.

J is TRBJ1-6 and V is TRBV6-5, with D uncertain. Germline CDR1 reads MNHEY; CDR2 reads SVGAGI. V lost 8 bases and J lost 6, with 17 bases in between. This CDR3 region has 15 residues. CDR3 DNA: TGTGCCAGCGCCTCAGCGGCAGCTTTTAATTCACCCCTCCACTTT. The encoded protein is CASASAAAFNSPLHF.

The V and J genes are TRBV23-1 and TRBJ1-1; 8 bases match TRBD1. TRBV23-1 is sorted into the ORF group, with uncertain function. Trimming cost V 6 bases and J 1 base; bases outside gene matches: 10. The CDR3 is made up of 16 amino acids. The CDR3 DNA reads TGCGCCAGCAGCCCACAGGGGGTGTGGGGGAACACTGAAGCTTTCTTT. Protein sequence: CASSPQGVWGNTEAFF.

The V and J genes are TRBV28 and TRBJ2-7; TRBD2 matches 11 bases. There are 15 residues in the CDR3. Germline trimming cut 5 bases from V and 8 bases from J; bases unmatched to any gene: 11. Looked up from germline, CDR1 is MDHEN and CDR2 is SYDVKM. CDR3 in amino acids: CASSRSSGRVVKQYF. Written as DNA, the CDR3 is TGTGCCAGCAGTCGAAGTAGCGGGAGGGTAGTGAAGCAGTACTTC.

V gene TRBV6-6 combines with J gene TRBJ1-5, with unresolved D. This CDR3 is built from 14 residues. V lost 0 bases, J lost 0 bases, and 3 bases lay in between. Per germline, CDR1 MNHNY and CDR2 SVGAGI (reference sequence). The CDR3 reads CASSYSNSNQPQHF. The CDR3 DNA reads as TGTGCCAGCAGTTACTCGAATAGCAATCAGCCCCAGCATTTT.

The chain is built from TRBV2 and TRBJ2-3; TRBD2 aligns across 8 bases. Trimming removed 6 bases from V and 1 base from J; junction bases left unmatched: 12. Germline CDR1 and CDR2: SNHLY and FYNNEI. The CDR3 contains 17 residues. The CDR3 loop is CASRPAGLRGGTDTQYF. The CDR3 DNA follows: TGTGCCAGCAGGCCGGCGGGGTTGCGGGGGGGCACAGATACGCAGTATTTT. Supplemented by reference TRBV2 and TRBJ2-3, the full variable domain reads EPEVTQTPSHQVTQMGQEVILRCVPISNHLYFYWYRQILGQKVEFLVSFYNNEISEKSEIFDDQFSVERPDGSNFTLKIRSTKLEDSAMYFCASRPAGLRGGTDTQYFGPGTRLTVL.

The gene calls are TRBV15 and TRBJ2-5; D not certain. The germline V and J ends were trimmed by 2 bases and 5 bases, with 9 bases remaining between them. This CDR3 has 13 residues. Germline assignment: CDR1 LNHNV and CDR2 YYDKDF (reference sequence). The chain's CDR3 is CATSRRLMETQYF. As DNA, the CDR3 is TGTGCCACCAGCAGACGCTTAATGGAGACCCAGTACTTC.

For the CDR3, the DNA is TGTGCCAGCAGCTTTAGGGGAGGAGGGCTTAGCTATGGCTACACCTTC. It encodes CASSFRGGGLSYGYTF. The chain carries TRBV7-2 and TRBJ1-2; D is perhaps TRBD1 (5 bases). CDR1 SGHTA and CDR2 FQGNSA come from the germline V gene. Trimming removed 3 bases from V and 4 bases from J, with 18 bases in between. CDR3 length equals 16 residues.

This clone was seen just once. This chain links TRBV5-4 with TRBJ2-1, with TRBD1 matching over 11 bases. This CDR3 contains 17 residues. Germline-derived CDR1 and CDR2 are SGHNT and YYREEE (reference sequence). The V segment lost 0 bases and the J segment 7 bases; nucleotides outside the gene matches: 9. CDR3 protein: CASSLASGTGGRNEQFF. The CDR3 nucleotides are TGTGCCAGCAGCTTGGCATCCGGGACAGGGGGTAGGAATGAGCAGTTCTTC.

The chain is built from TRBV6-5 and TRBJ1-6; no definite D call. This CDR3 region has 12 residues. The V end was cut by 6 bases, the J end by 6 bases, with 6 bases between. Germline-derived CDR1 and CDR2 are MNHEY and SVGAGI. The CDR3 loop is CASSTLNSPLHF. CDR3 nucleotides: TGTGCCAGCAGCACACTTAATTCACCCCTCCACTTT.

The chain has TRBV16 and TRBJ2-7; 7 positions agree with TRBD2. This CDR3 comprises 12 residues. Losses at the gene ends were 3 bases for V and 5 bases for J; bases not matched to a gene: 1. CDR1 and CDR2 (germline): KGHSY, FQNENV. The DNA of the CDR3 is TGTGCCAGCAGCCAGGGGGGGGACGAGCAGTACTTC. It encodes CASSQGGDEQYF.